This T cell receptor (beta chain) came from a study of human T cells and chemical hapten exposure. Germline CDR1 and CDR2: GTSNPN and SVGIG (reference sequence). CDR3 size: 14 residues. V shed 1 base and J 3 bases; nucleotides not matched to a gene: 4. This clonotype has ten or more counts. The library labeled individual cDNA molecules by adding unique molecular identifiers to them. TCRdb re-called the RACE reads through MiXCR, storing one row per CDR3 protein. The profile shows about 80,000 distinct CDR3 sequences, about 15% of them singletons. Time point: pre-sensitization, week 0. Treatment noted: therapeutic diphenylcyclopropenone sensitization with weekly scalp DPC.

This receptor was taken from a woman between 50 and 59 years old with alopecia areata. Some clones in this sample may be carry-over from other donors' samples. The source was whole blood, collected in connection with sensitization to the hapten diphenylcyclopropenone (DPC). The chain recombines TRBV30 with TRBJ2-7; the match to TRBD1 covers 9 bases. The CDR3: CAWSEVDRGYEQYF. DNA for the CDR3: TGTGCCTGGAGTGAAGTGGACAGGGGCTACGAGCAGTACTTC. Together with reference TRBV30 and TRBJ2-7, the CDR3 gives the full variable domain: SQTIHQWPATLVQPVGSPLSLECTVEGTSNPNLYWYRQAAGRGLQLLFYSVGIGQISSEVPQNLSASRPQDRQFILSSKKLLLSDSGFYLCAWSEVDRGYEQYFGPGTRLTVT.